This paragraph covers one TCR beta chain sequence. Trimming at V came to 3 bases and at J to 7 bases, leaving 9 bases not matched to a gene. The germline V gene encodes CDR1 GTSNPN and CDR2 SVGIG (reference sequence). The CDR3 is 14 residues long. This sample is part of a study of blood T cell repertoires in COVID-19. Data came from immunoSEQ multiplex PCR; TCRdb stores just in-frame clones and leaves some out. The sample gives over 200,000 clones, nearly 90% of which show up once; approximately 11% is in the top ten. Participant ages covered roughly 18 to 89 years across 24 US areas. Sequenced input: PBMCs or T cells enriched from blood (not recorded which). This receptor was identified in a young man who had recovered from COVID-19. V usage is TRBV30 and J usage is TRBJ1-5, with 7 nucleotides matching TRBD1. CDR3 region: CAWSASTGNQPQHF. The CDR3 DNA follows: TGTGCCTGGAGCGCATCGACAGGGAACCAGCCCCAGCATTTT.